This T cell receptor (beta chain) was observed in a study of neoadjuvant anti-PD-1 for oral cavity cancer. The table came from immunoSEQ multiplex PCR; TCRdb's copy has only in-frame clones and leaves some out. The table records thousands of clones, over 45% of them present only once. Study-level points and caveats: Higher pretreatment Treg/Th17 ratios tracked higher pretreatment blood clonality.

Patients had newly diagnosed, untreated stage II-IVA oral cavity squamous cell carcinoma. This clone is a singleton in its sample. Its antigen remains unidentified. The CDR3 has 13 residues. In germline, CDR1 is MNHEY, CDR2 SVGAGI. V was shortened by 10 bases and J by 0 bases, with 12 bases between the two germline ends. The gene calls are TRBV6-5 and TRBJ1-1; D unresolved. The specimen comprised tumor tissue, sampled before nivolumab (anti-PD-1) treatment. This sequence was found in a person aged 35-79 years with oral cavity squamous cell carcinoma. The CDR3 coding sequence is TGTGCCACCTGGAGGGTTCTGAACACTGAAGCTTTCTTT. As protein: CATWRVLNTEAFF.